This TCR beta chain derives from a study of tumor-infiltrating lymphocytes in localized non-small cell lung cancer. Study as a whole: Some samples were collected after neoadjuvant chemotherapy; smokers, never-smokers and several histologies were included.

The V gene's germline CDR1 is SGHTA and CDR2 FQGNSA. V lost 5 bases and J 3 bases, leaving 20 bases between the germline ends. This CDR3 contains 17 residues. This clone was observed a few times. The antigen remains unidentified. Repertoires were generated with immunoSEQ multiplex PCR, while TCRdb's copy carries only in-frame clones and drops some. The sample contains a few thousand clones, 65% of which appear only once. Study-level findings and limits: No T-cell fraction difference was seen between IM1 and IM2 tumors.

The genes are TRBV7-2 and TRBJ2-1, with D possibly TRBD2 on 5 matching bases. The sequence came from a human donor with non-small cell lung cancer. The specimen was uninvolved lung tissue not adjacent to the tumor. CDR3 sequence reads: CASSHDRAGSFYNEQFF. CDR3 bases: TGTGCCAGCAGCCACGACCGGGCGGGCAGCTTCTACAATGAGCAGTTCTTC.